A selection of T cell receptor beta chains follows, all from one sample in a study of blood T cell repertoires in COVID-19. The assay was immunoSEQ multiplex PCR, and TCRdb's table has in-frame clones only and misses some. This sample has around 100,000 clones, with 70% to 90% found just once. Sequencing was done on a sample of peripheral blood. The receptors come from a man aged 40-49 years with acute or convalescent COVID-19. Each CDR3 is given with its conserved first and last residue. D genes are given only for firm matches. Not all rows give a size; the values are once, few, many and, for expanded clones, a class.

V,J,D,size,length,CDR3,DNA
TRBV2,TRBJ2-2,TRBD1,-,19,CASRYRDRIVGWRTGELFF,TGTGCCAGCAGGTACCGGGACAGGATAGTAGGATGGAGGACCGGGGAGCTGTTTTTT
TRBV24-1,TRBJ1-5,TRBD1,-,16,CATSDPGTGDNQPQHF,TGTGCCACCAGTGACCCCGGGACAGGGGATAATCAGCCCCAGCATTTT
TRBV20-1,TRBJ2-7,-,-,11,CSASGSYEQYF,TGCAGTGCTTCCGGTTCCTACGAGCAGTACTTC
TRBV11-2,TRBJ1-1,-,-,15,CASSVGAPSATEAFF,TGTGCCAGCAGCGTGGGGGCACCCAGTGCCACTGAAGCTTTCTTT
TRBV6-5,TRBJ1-6,-,-,13,CASRAGHNSPLHF,TGTGCCAGCAGAGCGGGGCACAATTCACCCCTCCACTTT
TRBV27,TRBJ2-1,-,-,18,CASSHRPPQGVRYNEQFF,TGTGCCAGCAGCCACAGACCCCCACAGGGAGTAAGGTACAATGAGCAGTTCTTC
TRBV29-1,TRBJ1-2,-,-,15,CSVETQTGTNYGYTF,TGCAGCGTTGAAACTCAGACAGGAACTAACTATGGCTACACCTTC
TRBV7-8,TRBJ1-5,-,many,14,CASRPDGDNQPQHF,TGTGCCAGCAGACCAGACGGGGACAATCAGCCCCAGCATTTT
TRBV15,TRBJ1-1,-,-,16,CATSRDGGNLDTEAFF,TGTGCCACCAGCAGAGATGGGGGGAATTTGGACACTGAAGCTTTCTTT
TRBV12-5,TRBJ2-7,TRBD1,-,15,CASGPGQGVGREQYF,TGTGCTAGTGGTCCCGGACAGGGGGTAGGACGCGAGCAGTACTTC